These 10 T cell receptor beta chains were all obtained from the same sample, sequenced in a study of regulatory T cells in long-lasting Graves disease. Building of the TCR beta libraries involved iRepertoire HTBI primers and Arm-PCR of CDR3 regions. MiXCR, applied by TCRdb to the multiplex PCR reads, yields one record per CDR3 protein. This table has roughly 500,000 distinct CDR3 sequences, roughly 21% appearing once. Time point here: persistent/refractory GD, antithyroid drugs over 5 years with positive TRAb. With RNA extracted from PBMCs as input, the TCR library was made. Sequencing was performed on peripheral blood mononuclear cells (PBMCs), taken when the disease was refractory, from a patient treated with antithyroid drugs. All receptors derive from a female donor with Graves disease.

This clonotype was counted a few times. This sequence joins TRBV19 and TRBJ1-1; D not resolved. The V gene's germline CDR1 is LNHDA and CDR2 SQIVND (reference sequence). The CDR3 is 11 residues long. The ends were cut back, 6 bases at V and 7 bases at J, with 9 bases in the middle. CDR3 region: CASSTRGEAFF. The CDR3 nucleotides read TGTGCCAGTAGCACTCGAGGTGAAGCTTTCTTT. Together with reference TRBV19 and TRBJ1-1, the CDR3 gives the full variable domain: DGGITQSPKYLFRKEGQNVTLSCEQNLNHDAMYWYRQDPGQGLRLIYYSQIVNDFQKGDIAEGYSVSREKKESFPLTVTSAQKNPTAFYLCASSTRGEAFFGQGTRLTVV.

The rearrangement links TRBV12-3 or TRBV12-4 to TRBJ1-4; 9 bases are shared with TRBD1. CDR3 length equals 16 residues. V was pared by 3 bases and J by 0 bases, with 2 bases of the junction left unmatched. CDR3: CASSFTGGATNEKLFF. The CDR3 nucleotides are TGTGCCAGCAGTTTTACAGGGGGCGCAACTAATGAAAAACTGTTTTTT.

This clonotype appeared many times. J is TRBJ1-1 and V is TRBV5-1; D is unresolved. V was trimmed by 0 bases and J by 0 bases, leaving 6 bases between them. This CDR3 comprises 14 residues. Germline CDR1 SGHRS, CDR2 YFSETQ. CDR3: CASSLVTLNTEAFF. In nucleotides, the CDR3 is TGCGCCAGCAGCTTGGTGACCCTGAACACTGAAGCTTTCTTT.

As to this clonotype: Given a much more abundant clone one base away, this may be a read error. This sequence joins TRBV2 and TRBJ2-7, with D unresolved. Trimming stripped 8 bases from V and 3 bases from J, with 11 bases between. Germline-derived CDR1 and CDR2 are SNHLY and FYNNEI. The CDR3 length is 12 residues. CDR3 in DNA: TGTGCCAGCGGTGGCAGTCTCTACGAGCAGTACTTC. This gives the protein CASGGSLYEQYF.

The chain links TRBV4-1 to TRBJ2-5; tentatively, D is TRBD2 (5 bases). Germline values: CDR1 MGHRA, CDR2 YSYEKL. V lost 0 bases and J 5 bases, leaving 13 bases between the germline ends. This CDR3 comprises 15 residues. CDR3 DNA sequence: TGCGCCAGCAGCCAAGAGGCCCGGGGTCGGGAGACCCAGTACTTC. It yields the protein CASSQEARGRETQYF.

Only a few counts were recorded for this clonotype. The rearrangement joins TRBV4-3 to TRBJ1-3, with unresolved D. Trimming removed 0 bases at V and 0 bases at J, with 9 bases between. This CDR3 comprises 16 residues. Germline-derived CDR1 and CDR2 are LGHNA and YSLEER. The CDR3 loop reads CASSQDWLSSGNTIYF. The DNA of the CDR3 is TGCGCCAGCAGCCAAGATTGGCTGAGCTCTGGAAACACCATATATTTT.

With respect to this clonotype: Germline is not matched at one junction end, which may reflect a read error. The genes are TRBV5-6 and TRBJ1-6; 7 nucleotides align to TRBD1. The germline CDR1 and CDR2 sequences are SGHDT and YYEEEE. The CDR3 length is 17 residues. This CDR3 reads CAGSSFSGGMGNSPLHF. The CDR3 nucleotides are TGTGCCGGCAGCTCGTTCTCAGGGGGTATGGGAAATTCACCCCTCCACTTT.

The table lists this clonotype with many counts. The chain links TRBV20-1 to TRBJ1-2, with D hard to call. From germline, CDR1 is DFQATT and CDR2 SNEGSKA (reference sequence). The CDR3 spans 10 residues. V shed 6 bases and J shed 6 bases, with 8 bases lying between them. The chain's CDR3 is CSAHLNGYTF. CDR3 nucleotides: TGCAGTGCCCACCTAAATGGCTACACCTTC.

This clonotype was counted ten times or more. The V and J genes are TRBV27 and TRBJ1-1; TRBD1 might be the D (6 bases). The CDR3 runs to 13 residues. Germline V gives CDR1 MNHEY, CDR2 SMNVEV (reference sequence). Trimming stripped 7 bases from V and 1 base from J, with 10 bases between. The CDR3 loop reads CASMTGWNTEAFF. The CDR3 nucleotides read TGTGCCAGCATGACAGGATGGAACACTGAAGCTTTCTTT.

This clonotype came up many times. This chain joins TRBV6-1 and TRBJ2-7, with D possibly matching TRBD2 (5 bases). V dropped 7 bases and J dropped 0 bases, with 13 bases sitting between them. This CDR3 comprises 14 residues. The germline gives CDR1 MNHNS, CDR2 SASEGT. The CDR3 nucleotides are TGTGCCAGCACCTCGGGGAGATCCTCCTACGAGCAGTACTTC. This gives the protein CASTSGRSSYEQYF.